This T cell receptor beta chain was recovered during a study of blood T cell repertoires in COVID-19. Clones were sequenced by immunoSEQ multiplex PCR, and TCRdb holds only the in-frame ones, with some missing. Among fewer than 250,000 clones listed, around four fifths were seen once. The CDR3 has 16 amino acids. Germline CDR1 is LNHDA and CDR2 is SQIVND (reference sequence). The ends lost 4 bases at V and 0 bases at J; junction bases unmatched: 9. This clone was seen more than once but under ten times. The sample consisted of peripheral blood. This chain links TRBV19 with TRBJ2-7, with TRBD1 matching 7 bases. This receptor was obtained from a woman between 35 and 50 years old with active or convalescent COVID-19. The CDR3: CASSNKTGIGSYEQYF. In nucleotides, the CDR3 is TGTGCCAGTAGTAACAAGACAGGGATCGGCTCCTACGAGCAGTACTTC.